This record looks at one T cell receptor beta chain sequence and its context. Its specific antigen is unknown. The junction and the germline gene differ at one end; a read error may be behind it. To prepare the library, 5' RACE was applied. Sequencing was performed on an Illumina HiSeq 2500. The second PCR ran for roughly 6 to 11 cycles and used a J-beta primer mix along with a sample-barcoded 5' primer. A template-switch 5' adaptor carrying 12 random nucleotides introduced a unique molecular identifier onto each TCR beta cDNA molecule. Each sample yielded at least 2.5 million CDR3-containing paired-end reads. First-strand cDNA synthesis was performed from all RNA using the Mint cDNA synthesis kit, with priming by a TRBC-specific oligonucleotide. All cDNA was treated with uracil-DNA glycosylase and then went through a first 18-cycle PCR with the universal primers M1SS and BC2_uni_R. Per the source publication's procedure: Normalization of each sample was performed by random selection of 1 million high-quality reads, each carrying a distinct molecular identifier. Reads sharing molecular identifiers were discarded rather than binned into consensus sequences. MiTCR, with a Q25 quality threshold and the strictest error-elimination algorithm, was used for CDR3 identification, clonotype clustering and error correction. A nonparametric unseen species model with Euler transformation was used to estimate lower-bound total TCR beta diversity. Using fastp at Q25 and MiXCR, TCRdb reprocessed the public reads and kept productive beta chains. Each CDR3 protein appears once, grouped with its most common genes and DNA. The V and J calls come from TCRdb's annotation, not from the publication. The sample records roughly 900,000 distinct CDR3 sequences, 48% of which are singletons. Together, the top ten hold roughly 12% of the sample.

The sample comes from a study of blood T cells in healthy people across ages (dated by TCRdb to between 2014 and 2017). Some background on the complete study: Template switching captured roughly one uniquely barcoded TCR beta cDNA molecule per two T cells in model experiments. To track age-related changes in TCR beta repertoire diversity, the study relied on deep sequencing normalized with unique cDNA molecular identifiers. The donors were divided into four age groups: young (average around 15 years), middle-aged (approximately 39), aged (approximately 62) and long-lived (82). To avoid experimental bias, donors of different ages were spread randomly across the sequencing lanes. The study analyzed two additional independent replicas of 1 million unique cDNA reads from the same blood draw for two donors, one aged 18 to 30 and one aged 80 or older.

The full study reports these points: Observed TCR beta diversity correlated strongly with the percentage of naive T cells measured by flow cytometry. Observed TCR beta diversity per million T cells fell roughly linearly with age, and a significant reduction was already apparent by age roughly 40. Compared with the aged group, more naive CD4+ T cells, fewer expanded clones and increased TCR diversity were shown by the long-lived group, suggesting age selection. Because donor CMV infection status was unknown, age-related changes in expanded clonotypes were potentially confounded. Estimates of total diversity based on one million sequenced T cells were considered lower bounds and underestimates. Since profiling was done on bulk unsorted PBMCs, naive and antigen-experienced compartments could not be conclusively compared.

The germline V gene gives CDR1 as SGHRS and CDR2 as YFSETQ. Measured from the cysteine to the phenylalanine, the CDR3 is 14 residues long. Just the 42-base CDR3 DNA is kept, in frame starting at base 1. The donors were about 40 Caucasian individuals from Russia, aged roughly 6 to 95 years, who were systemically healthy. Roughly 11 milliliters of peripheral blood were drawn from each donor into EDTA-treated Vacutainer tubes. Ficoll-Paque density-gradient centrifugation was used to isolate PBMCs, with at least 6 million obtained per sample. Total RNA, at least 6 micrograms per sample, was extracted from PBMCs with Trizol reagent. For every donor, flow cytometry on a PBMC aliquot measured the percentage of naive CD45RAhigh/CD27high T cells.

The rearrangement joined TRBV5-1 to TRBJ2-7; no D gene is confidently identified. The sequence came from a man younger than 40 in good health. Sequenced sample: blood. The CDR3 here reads CVSSPTSSAYEQYF. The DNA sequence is TGCGTCAGCAGCCCAACCTCTTCAGCCTACGAGCAGTACTTC.